What follows are 16 T cell receptor beta chains derived from one specimen sequenced in a study of molecular identifiers for immune sequencing clone quantification. One entry per CDR3 protein results from TCRdb running MiXCR on the PCR reads. The sample lists some 580,000 distinct CDR3 sequences, roughly 23% occurring once. The sample comprised naive CD8+ T cells from blood, with Jurkat cell RNA spiked in. Subset given: FACS-sorted CD8+CD4-CCR7+CD45RA+ naive T cells. The origin of the receptors is a human donor in good health. Some libraries in this study had Jurkat cell RNA spiked in.

This clonotype was seen repeatedly, ten times or more. The J gene is TRBJ2-7, the V gene TRBV7-9; weak D call: TRBD2 (6 bases). V shed 5 bases and J shed 7 bases, with 21 bases lying between them. The CDR3 is made up of 15 amino acids. Germline loops: CDR1 SEHNR, CDR2 FQNEAQ (reference sequence). CDR3 coding DNA: TGTGCCAGCAGCCTATCGTACGGGAGTCCAGGGGAGCAGTACTTC. Residues: CASSLSYGSPGEQYF.

This clonotype was counted many times. V usage is TRBV9 and J usage is TRBJ2-5; D is unresolved. The germline V gene has CDR1 SGDLS and CDR2 YYNGEE. The CDR3 spans 14 residues. Trimming left V 0 bases short and J 1 base short, with 7 bases between. CDR3 loop: CASSVVTRQETQYF. The CDR3 coding sequence is TGTGCCAGCAGCGTAGTAACCCGCCAAGAGACCCAGTACTTC.

The chain combines TRBV4-3 with TRBJ1-6; 7 nucleotides match TRBD1. CDR3 length: 15 amino acids. The germline CDR1 and CDR2 sequences are LGHNA and YSLEER. The V gene end was trimmed by 0 bases and the J gene end by 9 bases; junction bases not matched to a gene: 5. CDR3 sequence reads: CASSQDRGQSSPLHF. Written as DNA, the CDR3 is TGCGCCAGCAGCCAAGATAGGGGACAGAGTTCACCCCTCCACTTT.

This clonotype was counted only a few times. The chain is built from TRBV27 and TRBJ2-3; the D is unclear. There are 12 residues in the CDR3. Deletions cut 1 base from V and 5 bases from J, with 4 bases between. Germline assignment: CDR1 MNHEY and CDR2 SMNVEV (reference sequence). CDR3 residues: CASSLFEDTQYF. The CDR3 region has the DNA TGTGCCAGCAGTTTATTTGAAGATACGCAGTATTTT.

This clonotype was observed many times. The chain links TRBV19 to TRBJ2-3; no definite D call. The V end lost 3 bases, the J end lost 4 bases, and 8 bases lay between the germline ends. Germline CDR1 LNHDA, CDR2 SQIVND (reference sequence). CDR3 size: 13 residues. The chain's CDR3 is CASSISYPDTQYF. CDR3 DNA: TGTGCCAGTAGTATCAGCTATCCAGATACGCAGTATTTT.

This clonotype was detected ten times or more. This chain connects TRBV5-8 to TRBJ2-3; D gene uncertain. Germline CDR1 and CDR2: SGHTS and YDEGEE. The CDR3 is 15 amino acids. Trimming removed 2 bases at V and 5 bases at J, with 15 bases between. CDR3 in DNA: TGTGCCAGCAGCTTACCGACATCTCTGGAAGATACGCAGTATTTT. This sequence encodes CASSLPTSLEDTQYF.

This clonotype was counted many times. The rearrangement links TRBV7-9 to TRBJ1-5, with TRBD1 as a possible D gene (5 bases). V lost 5 bases to trimming and J lost 1 base, with 9 bases between them. CDR1 SEHNR and CDR2 FQNEAQ come from the germline V gene (reference sequence). This CDR3 spans 14 amino acids. CDR3 nucleotides: TGTGCCAGCAGCCCCTGGGGGAGCAATCAGCCCCAGCATTTT. Amino acid sequence: CASSPWGSNQPQHF.

This clonotype was counted ten times or more. The chain combines TRBV9 with TRBJ2-7; possible D gene TRBD1, 5 bases. Per the germline V gene, CDR1 is SGDLS and CDR2 is YYNGEE. V was cut by 3 bases and J by 2 bases, with 21 bases left in between. This CDR3 is built from 17 residues. DNA for the CDR3: TGTGCCAGCAGCGAGGCCCCGGGCGAGACAGCGCCCTACGAGCAGTACTTC. Amino acid sequence: CASSEAPGETAPYEQYF.

This chain joins TRBV10-3 and TRBJ2-7; the D call may be TRBD1 or TRBD2 (5 bases each). With 6 bases removed from V and 0 bases from J, the gap between germline ends came to 12 bases. CDR1 is ENHRY and CDR2 is SYGVKD in the germline V gene. CDR3 length: 14 amino acids. The CDR3: CAISEGRDSYEQYF. In nucleotides, the CDR3 is TGTGCCATCAGCGAGGGACGGGACTCCTACGAGCAGTACTTC.

This clonotype was seen more than once but under ten times. The chain joins TRBV25-1 to TRBJ2-1, with D perhaps matching TRBD2 (5 bases). The CDR3 runs to 16 residues. V shed 3 bases and J shed 4 bases, with 16 bases lying between them. Germline V gene sequence: CDR1 MGHDK, CDR2 SYGVNS. In DNA, the CDR3 is TGTGCCAGCAGTGATCGCAGCGGAGCCTATTACAATGAGCAGTTCTTC. Encoded protein: CASSDRSGAYYNEQFF. Full variable domain (missing parts from reference TRBV25-1 and TRBJ2-1): EADIYQTPRYLVIGTGKKITLECSQTMGHDKMYWYQQDPGMELHLIHYSYGVNSTEKGDLSSESTVSRIRTEHFPLTLESARPSHTSQYLCASSDRSGAYYNEQFFGPGTRLTVL.

With respect to this clonotype: A much larger clone differs from this one at a single base, so this may be a read error. The chain uses TRBV30 and TRBJ1-1; D is undetermined. V gave up 0 bases and J gave up 0 bases, with 8 bases separating them. This CDR3 has 14 amino acids. Looked up from germline, CDR1 is GTSNPN and CDR2 is SVGIG (reference sequence). CDR3 in amino acids: CAWSVCSLNTEAFF. In DNA, the CDR3 is TGTGCCTGGAGTGTTTGCAGCCTGAACACTGAAGCTTTCTTT.

Only a few counts were recorded for this clonotype. The rearrangement links TRBV7-6 to TRBJ2-7; 7 nucleotides line up with TRBD1. V lost 5 bases and J lost 3; bases outside the gene matches: 10. CDR3 length: 15 residues. Germline-derived CDR1 and CDR2 are SGHVS and FNYEAQ. CDR3: CASSPGGGQIYEQYF. CDR3 nucleotides: TGTGCCAGCAGCCCCGGTGGGGGACAGATCTACGAGCAGTACTTC. Full variable domain (missing parts from reference TRBV7-6 and TRBJ2-7): GAGVSQSPRYKVTKRGQDVALRCDPISGHVSLYWYRQALGQGPEFLTYFNYEAQQDKSGLPNDRFSAERPEGSISTLTIQRTEQRDSAMYRCASSPGGGQIYEQYFGPGTRLTVT.

This clonotype was detected a few times. This chain links TRBV27 with TRBJ2-2, with TRBD2 as a possible D gene (6 bases). Deletions cut 4 bases from V and 5 bases from J, with 14 bases between. CDR1 and CDR2 (germline): MNHEY, SMNVEV (reference sequence). The CDR3 is 15 amino acids. As DNA, the CDR3 is TGTGCCAGCAGTTATATAGTGGCGGGGACCGGGGAGCTGTTTTTT. Amino acid sequence: CASSYIVAGTGELFF.

The V call is TRBV5-6, the J call TRBJ1-2, with D possibly matching TRBD1 (5 bases). CDR1 and CDR2 (germline): SGHDT, YYEEEE. Trimming removed 3 bases at V and 7 bases at J, with 28 bases between. The CDR3 extends over 18 amino acids. The CDR3 DNA is TGTGCCAGCAGCTCCCTGGAGCGGTTGGGGCAGGGCGGAGGTGGCTACACCTTC. As protein: CASSSLERLGQGGGGYTF. Based on the CDR3 plus reference TRBV5-6 and TRBJ1-2, the full variable domain is DAGVTQSPTHLIKTRGQQVTLRCSPKSGHDTVSWYQQALGQGPQFIFQYYEEEERQRGNFPDRFSGHQFPNYSSELNVNALLLGDSALYLCASSSLERLGQGGGGYTFGSGTRLTVV.

About this clonotype: Just one base apart from a much larger clone, this may be a read error. CDR3 region: CASSGRDSFTATQYF. CDR3 nucleotides: TGTGCCAGCAGCGGACGGGACAGCTTCACAGCTACGCAGTATTTT. The rearrangement uses TRBV7-9 and TRBJ2-3, with TRBD1 identical over 7 bases. CDR1 and CDR2 from the germline V gene are SEHNR and FQNEAQ (reference sequence). CDR3 size: 15 residues.

This clonotype was seen a handful of times. The chain has TRBV19 and TRBJ1-5, with D perhaps matching TRBD1 (6 bases). V was clipped by 4 bases and J by 3 bases, with 13 bases between them. The CDR3 has 15 residues. Germline V gives CDR1 LNHDA, CDR2 SQIVND (reference sequence). CDR3 in DNA: TGTGCCAGTAGTACAAAGACAGGCTTCAATCAGCCCCAGCATTTT. Translated, it gives CASSTKTGFNQPQHF.